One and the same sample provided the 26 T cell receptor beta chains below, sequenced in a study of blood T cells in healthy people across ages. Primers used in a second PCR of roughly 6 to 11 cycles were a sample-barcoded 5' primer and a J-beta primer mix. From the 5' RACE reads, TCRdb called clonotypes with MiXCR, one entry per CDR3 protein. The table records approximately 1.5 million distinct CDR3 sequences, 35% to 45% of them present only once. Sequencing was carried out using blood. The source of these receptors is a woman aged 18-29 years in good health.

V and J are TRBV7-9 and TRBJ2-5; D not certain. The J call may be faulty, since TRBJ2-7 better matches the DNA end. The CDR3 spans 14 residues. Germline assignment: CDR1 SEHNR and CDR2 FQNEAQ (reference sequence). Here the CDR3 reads CASSFLGSQDEQYF. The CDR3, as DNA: TGTGCCAGCAGCTTTTTAGGGTCCCAGGACGAGCAGTACTTC.

CDR3 bases: TGTGCCAGCAGGCAATTTATAAGGAAACAGTACTTC. Its protein product is CASRQFIRKQYF. The genes are TRBV28 and TRBJ2-5; D remains unclear. This CDR3 has 12 amino acids. V lost 6 bases and J lost 11, with 16 bases in between. Germline loops: CDR1 MDHEN, CDR2 SYDVKM.

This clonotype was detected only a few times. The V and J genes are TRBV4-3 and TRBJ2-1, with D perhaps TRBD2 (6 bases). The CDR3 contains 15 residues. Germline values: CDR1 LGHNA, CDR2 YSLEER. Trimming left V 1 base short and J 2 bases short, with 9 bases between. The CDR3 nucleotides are TGCGCCAGCAGCCAAGGGGGCGGGACCTACAATGAGCAGTTCTTC. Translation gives CASSQGGGTYNEQFF.

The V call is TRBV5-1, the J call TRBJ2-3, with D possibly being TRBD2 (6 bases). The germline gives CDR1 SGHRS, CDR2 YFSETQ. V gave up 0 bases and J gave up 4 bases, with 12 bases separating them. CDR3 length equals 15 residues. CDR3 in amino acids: CASSLVMGEADTQYF. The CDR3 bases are TGCGCCAGCAGCTTGGTTATGGGGGAGGCAGATACGCAGTATTTT.

The DNA of the CDR3 is TGTGCCAGCAGTCGGCCGGGACCCTTAGGTGGCTATGGCTACACCTTC. As protein: CASSRPGPLGGYGYTF. The J gene is TRBJ1-2, the V gene TRBV3-1; the D gene is possibly TRBD1 (5 bases). CDR1 and CDR2 (germline): LGHDT, YNNKEL (reference sequence). V gave up 6 bases and J gave up 4 bases, with 21 bases separating them. CDR3 length: 16 amino acids.

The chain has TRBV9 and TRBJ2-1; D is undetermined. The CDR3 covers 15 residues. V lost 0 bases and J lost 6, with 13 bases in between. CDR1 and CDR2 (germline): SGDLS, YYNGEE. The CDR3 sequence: CASSVGAPHRNEQFF. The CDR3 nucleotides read TGTGCCAGCAGCGTAGGGGCCCCTCACCGCAATGAGCAGTTCTTC.

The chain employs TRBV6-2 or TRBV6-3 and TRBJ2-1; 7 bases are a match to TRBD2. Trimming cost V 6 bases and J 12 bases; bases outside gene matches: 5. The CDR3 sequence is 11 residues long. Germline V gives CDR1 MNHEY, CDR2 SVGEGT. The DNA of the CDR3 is TGTGCCAGCAGAGCAGGGAGGGGGCAGTTCTTC. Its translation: CASRAGRGQFF.

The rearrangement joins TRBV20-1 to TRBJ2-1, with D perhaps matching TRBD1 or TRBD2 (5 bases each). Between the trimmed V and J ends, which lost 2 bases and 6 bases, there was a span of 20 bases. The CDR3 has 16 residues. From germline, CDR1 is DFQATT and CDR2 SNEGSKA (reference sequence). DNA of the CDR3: TGCAGTGCTAGATCTGGCCAGGGACCGGTTCCCAATGAGCAGTTCTTC. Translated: CSARSGQGPVPNEQFF.

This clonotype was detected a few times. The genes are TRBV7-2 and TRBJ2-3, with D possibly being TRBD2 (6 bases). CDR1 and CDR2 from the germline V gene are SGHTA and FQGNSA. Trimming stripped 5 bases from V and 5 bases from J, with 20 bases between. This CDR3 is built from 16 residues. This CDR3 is CASSPVGRGLGDTQYF. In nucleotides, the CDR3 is TGTGCCAGCAGCCCCGTGGGGCGGGGTCTGGGAGATACGCAGTATTTT. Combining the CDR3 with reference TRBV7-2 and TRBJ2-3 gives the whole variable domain GAGVSQSPSNKVTEKGKDVELRCDPISGHTALYWYRQSLGQGLEFLIYFQGNSAPDKSGLPSDRFSAERTGGSVSTLTIQRTQQEDSAVYLCASSPVGRGLGDTQYFGPGTRLTVL.

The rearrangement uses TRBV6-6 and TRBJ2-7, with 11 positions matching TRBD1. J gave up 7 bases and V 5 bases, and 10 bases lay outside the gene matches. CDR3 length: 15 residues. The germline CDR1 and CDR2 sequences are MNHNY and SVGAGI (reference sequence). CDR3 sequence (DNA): TGTGCCAGCAGTCAATCTGGACAGGGGGCTGGGGAGCAGTACTTC. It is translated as CASSQSGQGAGEQYF.

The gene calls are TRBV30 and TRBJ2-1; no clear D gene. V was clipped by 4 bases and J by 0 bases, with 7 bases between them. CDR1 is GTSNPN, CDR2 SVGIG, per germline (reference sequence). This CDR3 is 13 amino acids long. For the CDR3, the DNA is TGTGCCTGGACCCAGTACTCCTACAATGAGCAGTTCTTC. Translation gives CAWTQYSYNEQFF.

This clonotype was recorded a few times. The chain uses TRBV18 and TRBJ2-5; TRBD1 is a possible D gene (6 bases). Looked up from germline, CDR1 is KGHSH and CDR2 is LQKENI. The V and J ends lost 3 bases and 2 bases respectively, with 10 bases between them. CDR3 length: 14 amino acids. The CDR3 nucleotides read TGTGCCAGCTCACCGAGACAGGTACAAGAGACCCAGTACTTC. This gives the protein CASSPRQVQETQYF.

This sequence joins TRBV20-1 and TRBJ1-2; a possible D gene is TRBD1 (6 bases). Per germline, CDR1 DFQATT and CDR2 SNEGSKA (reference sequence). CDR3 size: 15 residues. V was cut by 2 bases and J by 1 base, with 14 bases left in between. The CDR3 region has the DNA TGCAGTGCTAGACGTATGGACAGCTTTAACTATGGCTACACCTTC. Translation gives CSARRMDSFNYGYTF.

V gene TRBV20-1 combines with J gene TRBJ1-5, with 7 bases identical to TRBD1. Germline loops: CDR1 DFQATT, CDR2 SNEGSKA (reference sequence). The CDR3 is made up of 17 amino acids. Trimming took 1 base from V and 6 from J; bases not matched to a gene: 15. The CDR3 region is CSARVVGAGTGVQPQHF. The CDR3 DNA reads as TGCAGTGCTAGAGTAGTAGGGGCTGGTACAGGGGTTCAGCCCCAGCATTTT.

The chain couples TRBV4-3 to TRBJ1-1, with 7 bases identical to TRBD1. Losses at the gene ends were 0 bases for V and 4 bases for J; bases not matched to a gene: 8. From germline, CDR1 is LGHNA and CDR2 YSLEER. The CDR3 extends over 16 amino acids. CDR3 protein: CASSQDPRQGFTEAFF. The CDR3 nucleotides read TGCGCCAGCAGCCAAGATCCGCGACAGGGTTTCACTGAAGCTTTCTTT.

The CDR3 DNA reads as TGTGCCAGCAGTTCAAGGACTAGCGGCCTAGCCAAAAACATTCAGTACTTC. Translation: CASSSRTSGLAKNIQYF. This chain joins TRBV12-3 or TRBV12-4 and TRBJ2-4; 10 nucleotides align to TRBD2. The CDR3 has 17 residues. The J segment lost 0 bases and the V segment lost 4 bases, leaving 6 bases of the junction unmatched.

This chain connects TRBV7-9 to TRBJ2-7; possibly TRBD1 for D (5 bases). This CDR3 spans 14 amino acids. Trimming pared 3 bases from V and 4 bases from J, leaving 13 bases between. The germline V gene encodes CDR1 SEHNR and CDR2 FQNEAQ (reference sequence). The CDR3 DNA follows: TGTGCCAGCAGCTTGGATGCGAGGACATACGAGCAGTACTTC. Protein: CASSLDARTYEQYF.

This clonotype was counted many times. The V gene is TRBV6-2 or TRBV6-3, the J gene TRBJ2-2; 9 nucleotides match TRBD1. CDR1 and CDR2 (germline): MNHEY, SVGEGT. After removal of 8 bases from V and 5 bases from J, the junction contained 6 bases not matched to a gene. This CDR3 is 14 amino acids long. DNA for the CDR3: TGTGCCAGCCGGTGGGACAGGGCGACCGGGGAGCTGTTTTTT. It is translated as CASRWDRATGELFF.

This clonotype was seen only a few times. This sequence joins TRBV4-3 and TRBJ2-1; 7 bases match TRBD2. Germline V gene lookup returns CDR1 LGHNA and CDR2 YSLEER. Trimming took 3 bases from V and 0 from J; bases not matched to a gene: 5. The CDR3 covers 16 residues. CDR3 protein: CASSQGLSSSYNEQFF. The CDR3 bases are TGCGCCAGCAGCCAGGGACTATCCAGCTCCTACAATGAGCAGTTCTTC.

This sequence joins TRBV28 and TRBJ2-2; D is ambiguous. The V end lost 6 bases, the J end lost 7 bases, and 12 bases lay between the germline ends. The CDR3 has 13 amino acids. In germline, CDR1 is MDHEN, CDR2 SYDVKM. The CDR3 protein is CASSPSSYGELFF. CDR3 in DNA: TGTGCCAGCAGCCCCAGCTCCTACGGGGAGCTGTTTTTT.

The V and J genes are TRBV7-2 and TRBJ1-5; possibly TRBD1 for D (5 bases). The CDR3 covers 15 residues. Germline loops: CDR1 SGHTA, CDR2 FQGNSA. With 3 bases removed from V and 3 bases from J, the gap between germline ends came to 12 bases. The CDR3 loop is CASSFTVRDNQPQHF. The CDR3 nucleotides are TGTGCCAGCAGCTTTACAGTCAGGGACAATCAGCCCCAGCATTTT.

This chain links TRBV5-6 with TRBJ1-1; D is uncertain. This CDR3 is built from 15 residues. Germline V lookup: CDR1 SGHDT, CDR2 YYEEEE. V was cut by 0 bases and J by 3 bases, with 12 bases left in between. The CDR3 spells CASSLDPGGDTEAFF. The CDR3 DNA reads TGTGCCAGCAGCTTGGATCCGGGTGGGGACACTGAAGCTTTCTTT.

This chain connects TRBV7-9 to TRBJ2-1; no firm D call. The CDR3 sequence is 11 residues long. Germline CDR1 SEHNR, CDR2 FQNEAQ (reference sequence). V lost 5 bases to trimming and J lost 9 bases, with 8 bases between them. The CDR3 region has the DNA TGTGCCAGCAGCGGAATGGTTGAGCAGTTCTTC. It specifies CASSGMVEQFF.

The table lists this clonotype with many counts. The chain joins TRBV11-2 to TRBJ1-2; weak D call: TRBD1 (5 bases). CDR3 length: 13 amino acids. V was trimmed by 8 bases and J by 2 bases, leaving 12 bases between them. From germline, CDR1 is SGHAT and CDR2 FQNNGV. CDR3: CASAPQGNYGYTF. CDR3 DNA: TGTGCCAGCGCCCCCCAGGGCAACTATGGCTACACCTTC.

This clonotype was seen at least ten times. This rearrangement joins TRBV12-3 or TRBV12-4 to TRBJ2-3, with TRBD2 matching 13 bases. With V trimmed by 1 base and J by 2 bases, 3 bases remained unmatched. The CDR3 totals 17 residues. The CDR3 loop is CASSLVGLAGTTDTQYF. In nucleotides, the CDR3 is TGTGCCAGCAGTTTAGTGGGACTAGCGGGGACCACAGATACGCAGTATTTT.

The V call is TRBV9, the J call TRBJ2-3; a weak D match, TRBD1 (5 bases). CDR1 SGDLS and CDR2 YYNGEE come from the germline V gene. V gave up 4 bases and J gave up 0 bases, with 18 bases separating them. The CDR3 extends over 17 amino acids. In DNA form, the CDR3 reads TGTGCCAGCAGCTCAGGGCCCGGGTCACCTAGCACAGATACGCAGTATTTT. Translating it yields CASSSGPGSPSTDTQYF.